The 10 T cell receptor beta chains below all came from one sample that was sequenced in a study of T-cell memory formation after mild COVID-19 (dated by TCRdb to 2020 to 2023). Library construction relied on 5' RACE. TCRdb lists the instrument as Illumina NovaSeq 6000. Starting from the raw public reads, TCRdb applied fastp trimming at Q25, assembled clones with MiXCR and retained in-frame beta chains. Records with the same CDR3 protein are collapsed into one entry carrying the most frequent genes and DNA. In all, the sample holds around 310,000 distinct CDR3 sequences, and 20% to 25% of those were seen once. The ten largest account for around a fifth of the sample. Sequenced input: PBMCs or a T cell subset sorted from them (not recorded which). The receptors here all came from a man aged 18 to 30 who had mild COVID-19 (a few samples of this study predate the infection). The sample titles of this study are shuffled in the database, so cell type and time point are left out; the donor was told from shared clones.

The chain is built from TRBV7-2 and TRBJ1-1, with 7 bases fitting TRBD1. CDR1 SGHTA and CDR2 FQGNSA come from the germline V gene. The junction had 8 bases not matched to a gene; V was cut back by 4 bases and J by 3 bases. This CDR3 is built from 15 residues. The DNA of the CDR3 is TGTGCCAGCAGCTATACCGGGACAGCGGACACTGAAGCTTTCTTT. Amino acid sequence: CASSYTGTADTEAFF. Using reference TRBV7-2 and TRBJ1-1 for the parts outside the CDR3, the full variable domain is GAGVSQSPSNKVTEKGKDVELRCDPISGHTALYWYRQSLGQGLEFLIYFQGNSAPDKSGLPSDRFSAERTGGSVSTLTIQRTQQEDSAVYLCASSYTGTADTEAFFGQGTRLTVV.

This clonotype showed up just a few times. CDR3 sequence: CASSPYLGGDTEAFF. The DNA for the CDR3 is TGCGCCAGCAGCCCTTATTTGGGGGGGGACACTGAAGCTTTCTTT. The gene calls are TRBV4-3 and TRBJ1-1; TRBD1 might be the D (5 bases). Trimming cost V 4 bases and J 3 bases, with 15 bases left between them. Germline CDR1 is LGHNA and CDR2 is YSLEER. The CDR3 is 15 residues long.

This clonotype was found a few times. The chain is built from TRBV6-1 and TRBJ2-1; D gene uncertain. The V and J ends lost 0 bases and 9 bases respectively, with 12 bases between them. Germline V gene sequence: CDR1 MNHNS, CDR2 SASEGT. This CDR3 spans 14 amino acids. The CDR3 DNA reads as TGTGCCAGCAGTGAAGCGCCAACAAGGACTGAGCAGTTCTTC. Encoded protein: CASSEAPTRTEQFF.

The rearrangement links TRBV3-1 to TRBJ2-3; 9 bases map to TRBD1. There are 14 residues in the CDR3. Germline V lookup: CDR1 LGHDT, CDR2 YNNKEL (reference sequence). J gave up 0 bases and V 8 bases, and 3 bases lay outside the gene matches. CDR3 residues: CASGQGISTDTQYF. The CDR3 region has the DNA TGTGCCAGCGGACAGGGGATTAGCACAGATACGCAGTATTTT.

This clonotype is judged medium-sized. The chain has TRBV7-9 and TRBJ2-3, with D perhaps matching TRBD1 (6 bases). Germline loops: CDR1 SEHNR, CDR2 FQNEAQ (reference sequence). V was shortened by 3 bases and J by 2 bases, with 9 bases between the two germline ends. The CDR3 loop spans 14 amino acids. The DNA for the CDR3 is TGTGCCAGCAGCTTTTCAGGGGACACAGATACGCAGTATTTT. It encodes CASSFSGDTDTQYF.

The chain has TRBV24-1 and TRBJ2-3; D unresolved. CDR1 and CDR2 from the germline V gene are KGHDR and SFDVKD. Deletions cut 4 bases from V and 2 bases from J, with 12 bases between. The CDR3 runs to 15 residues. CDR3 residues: CATSDDLTVTDTQYF. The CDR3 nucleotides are TGTGCCACCAGTGACGACCTCACGGTCACAGATACGCAGTATTTT.

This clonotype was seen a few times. The CDR3 nucleotides are TGTGCCAGCAGTGAATCCCCCGGGGGAGTCTATGGCTACACCTTC. This sequence encodes CASSESPGGVYGYTF. This sequence joins TRBV25-1 and TRBJ1-2, with D tentatively TRBD1 (5 bases). V was shortened by 1 base and J by 4 bases, with 13 bases between the two germline ends. Germline CDR1 and CDR2: MGHDK and SYGVNS. The CDR3 loop spans 15 amino acids.

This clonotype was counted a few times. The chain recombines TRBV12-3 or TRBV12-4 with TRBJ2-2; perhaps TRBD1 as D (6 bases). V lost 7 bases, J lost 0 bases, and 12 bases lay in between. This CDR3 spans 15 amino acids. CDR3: CASTLWGPNTGELFF. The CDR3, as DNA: TGTGCCAGCACCCTGTGGGGGCCGAACACCGGGGAGCTGTTTTTT.

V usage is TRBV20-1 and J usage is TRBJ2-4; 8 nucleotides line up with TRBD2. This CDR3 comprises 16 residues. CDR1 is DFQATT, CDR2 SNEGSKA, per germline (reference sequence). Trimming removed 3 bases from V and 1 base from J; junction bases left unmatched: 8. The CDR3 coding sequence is TGCAGTGCTAGCATCACGGGGGGGATTGCCAAAAACATTCAGTACTTC. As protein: CSASITGGIAKNIQYF.

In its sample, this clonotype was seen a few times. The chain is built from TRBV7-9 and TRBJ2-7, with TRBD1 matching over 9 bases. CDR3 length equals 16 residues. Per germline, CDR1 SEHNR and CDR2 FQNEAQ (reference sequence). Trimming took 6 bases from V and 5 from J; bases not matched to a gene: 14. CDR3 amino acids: CASRQSGTGIGDEQYV. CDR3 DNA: TGTGCCAGCAGACAATCCGGGACAGGGATCGGAGACGAGCAGTACGTC.